This entry lists 20 T cell receptor beta chains sequenced from one sample in a study of shared clonotypes between healthy human individuals. The repertoire was sequenced with immunoSEQ multiplex PCR; TCRdb's copy has only in-frame clones and lacks some. The sample yields over 1.5 million clones, about 98% seen once. The sequencing input was naive CD4+ T cells sorted from blood. Subset meaning: CD45RA+ positively selected. These receptors were collected from a man aged 25 to 40 in good health.

The chain combines TRBV11-2 with TRBJ1-1; a possible D gene is TRBD1 (6 bases). The germline V gene encodes CDR1 SGHAT and CDR2 FQNNGV. Trimming removed 5 bases at V and 1 base at J, with 11 bases between. The CDR3 is 14 residues long. The CDR3, as DNA: TGTGCCAGCAGCGACAGGTATGGGAACACTGAAGCTTTCTTT. It yields the protein CASSDRYGNTEAFF.

The chain employs TRBV7-2 and TRBJ2-7; D remains unclear. The V gene's germline CDR1 is SGHTA and CDR2 FQGNSA. CDR3 length: 13 amino acids. V was cut by 2 bases and J by 1 base, with 6 bases left in between. The CDR3 sequence is CASSLYVSYEQYF. CDR3 nucleotide sequence: TGTGCCAGCAGCTTATACGTTTCCTACGAGCAGTACTTC. The whole variable domain, filled in from reference TRBV7-2 and TRBJ2-7, reads GAGVSQSPSNKVTEKGKDVELRCDPISGHTALYWYRQSLGQGLEFLIYFQGNSAPDKSGLPSDRFSAERTGGSVSTLTIQRTQQEDSAVYLCASSLYVSYEQYFGPGTRLTVT.

The sample holds one count of this clone. The V call is TRBV18, the J call TRBJ1-2; a weak D match, TRBD1 (5 bases). The CDR3 loop spans 13 amino acids. Trimming removed 3 bases at V and 4 bases at J, with 9 bases between. Germline V gene data show CDR1 as KGHSH and CDR2 as LQKENI. The CDR3 nucleotides are TGTGCCAGCTCACCTGAGCAGGGCTATGGCTACACCTTC. Its translation is CASSPEQGYGYTF.

The chain carries TRBV28 and TRBJ2-2; D might be TRBD1 or TRBD2, each matching 5 bases. The CDR3 contains 13 residues. Trimming cost V 0 bases and J 9 bases, with 8 bases left between them. The germline CDR1 and CDR2 sequences are MDHEN and SYDVKM. The CDR3 region has the DNA TGTGCCAGCAGTTTATGGGGGGAGAGGGAGCTGTTTTTT. Translated, it gives CASSLWGERELFF.

The genes are TRBV7-6 and TRBJ2-3; D could derive from TRBD1 or TRBD2 (5 bases each). Germline lookup yields CDR1 SGHVS and CDR2 FNYEAQ. The germline V and J ends were trimmed by 5 bases and 6 bases, with 9 bases remaining between them. CDR3 size: 12 residues. Written as DNA, the CDR3 is TGTGCCAGCAGCGCCTGGGGGGATACGCAGTATTTT. Protein sequence: CASSAWGDTQYF.

For the CDR3, the DNA is TGTGCCAGCAGCTATCGTGGACTAGGCGAGACCCAGTACTTC. Translation gives CASSYRGLGETQYF. The chain has TRBV7-3 and TRBJ2-5; 7 bases are shared with TRBD2. The V gene end was trimmed by 4 bases and the J gene end by 5 bases; junction bases not matched to a gene: 7. This CDR3 has 14 amino acids. The germline V gene has CDR1 SGHTA and CDR2 FQGTGA.

V is TRBV6-6 and J is TRBJ2-1; maybe TRBD1 (5 bases). The CDR3 totals 16 residues. V was clipped by 8 bases and J by 2 bases, with 19 bases between them. The germline CDR1 and CDR2 sequences are MNHNY and SVGAGI (reference sequence). The CDR3 protein is CASSHRSGSTYNEQFF. DNA of the CDR3: TGTGCCAGCTCCCACCGGTCAGGGTCTACCTACAATGAGCAGTTCTTC.

The chain recombines TRBV15 with TRBJ1-5; 7 bases agree with TRBD1. Looked up from germline, CDR1 is LNHNV and CDR2 is YYDKDF (reference sequence). V lost 4 bases to trimming and J lost 2 bases; unmatched junction nucleotides: 5. The CDR3 sequence is 15 residues long. The CDR3 DNA follows: TGTGCCACCAGCATCATAACAGGGGGCAATCAGCCCCAGCATTTT. It is translated as CATSIITGGNQPQHF.

J is TRBJ2-2 and V is TRBV18; D is unresolved. The CDR3 is made up of 14 amino acids. CDR1 is KGHSH and CDR2 is LQKENI in the germline V gene. V gave up 6 bases and J gave up 2 bases, with 10 bases separating them. The CDR3 nucleotides read TGTGCCAGCTCTCCGACACCTAACACCGGGGAGCTGTTTTTT. It codes for CASSPTPNTGELFF.

The CDR3 sequence: CASSQLTSSNEQFF. DNA of the CDR3: TGTGCCAGCAGCCAGCTGACTAGCTCCAATGAGCAGTTCTTC. The V gene is TRBV7-9, the J gene TRBJ2-1; TRBD2 aligns across 7 bases. The CDR3 is made up of 14 amino acids. Germline V CDR1 and CDR2: SEHNR, FQNEAQ (reference sequence). Trimming removed 5 bases from V and 6 bases from J; junction bases left unmatched: 7.

Worth noting for this clone: The sample holds other DNA sequences that translate to the same CDR3. This rearrangement joins TRBV28 to TRBJ2-1, with D possibly TRBD2 on 5 matching bases. Trimming took off 4 bases at V and 10 bases at J, with 11 bases between the two ends. The CDR3 spans 12 residues. CDR1 and CDR2 (germline): MDHEN, SYDVKM. The CDR3 coding sequence is TGTGCCAGCAGTTCACGGGGTAGGGAGCAGTTCTTC. It encodes CASSSRGREQFF.

V is TRBV28 and J is TRBJ1-2, with 9 bases identical to TRBD1. The CDR3 is made up of 16 amino acids. The V and J ends lost 6 bases and 5 bases, in that order; junction bases with no gene match: 13. Germline CDR1 and CDR2: MDHEN and SYDVKM. The CDR3 region is CASRWGPQGAQYGYTF. Written as DNA, the CDR3 is TGTGCCAGCAGATGGGGCCCACAGGGGGCGCAGTATGGCTACACCTTC.

This rearrangement joins TRBV5-1 to TRBJ2-3, with TRBD2 matching 11 bases. The CDR3 is 15 residues long. V trimming: 5 bases; J trimming: 4 bases; junction bases outside the gene matches: 6. Looked up from germline, CDR1 is SGHRS and CDR2 is YFSETQ. The CDR3 coding sequence is TGCGCCAGCAGTTTTAGCGGGAGGGCCCCAGATACGCAGTATTTT. It codes for CASSFSGRAPDTQYF.

The table lists this clone with a count of one. V is TRBV7-9 and J is TRBJ2-3; 8 nucleotides line up with TRBD1. Trimming removed 2 bases from V and 5 bases from J; junction bases left unmatched: 9. The CDR3 runs 16 residues. Germline V gene sequence: CDR1 SEHNR, CDR2 FQNEAQ (reference sequence). The CDR3 sequence: CASSLRAGGAGDTQYF. The CDR3 DNA sequence: TGTGCCAGCAGCTTAAGGGCAGGGGGCGCCGGAGATACGCAGTATTTT.

Regarding this clone: Other nucleotide sequences from this sample produce the same CDR3. This chain uses TRBV28 with TRBJ2-7; D not certain. V lost 2 bases to trimming and J lost 3 bases, with 8 bases between them. This CDR3 is built from 13 residues. Germline V lookup: CDR1 MDHEN, CDR2 SYDVKM. In DNA form, the CDR3 reads TGTGCCAGCAGTTTAGGGTCCTACTACGAGCAGTACTTC. This encodes CASSLGSYYEQYF. Variable domain in full (rest from reference TRBV28 and TRBJ2-7): DVKVTQSSRYLVKRTGEKVFLECVQDMDHENMFWYRQDPGLGLRLIYFSYDVKMKEKGDIPEGYSVSREKKERFSLILESASTNQTSMYLCASSLGSYYEQYFGPGTRLTVT.

J is TRBJ2-7 and V is TRBV25-1; TRBD2 aligns across 7 bases. In germline, CDR1 is MGHDK, CDR2 SYGVNS. The CDR3 totals 13 residues. The V segment lost 2 bases and the J segment 9 bases; nucleotides outside the gene matches: 7. CDR3 DNA sequence: TGTGCCAGCAGTGAAGCGGGAGTGAATGGGCAGTACTTC. Amino acids: CASSEAGVNGQYF.

The V gene is TRBV9, the J gene TRBJ1-1, with TRBD1 matching 9 bases. Germline CDR1 reads SGDLS; CDR2 reads YYNGEE. This CDR3 is built from 15 residues. V lost 3 bases and J lost 4; bases outside the gene matches: 7. For the CDR3, the DNA is TGTGCCAGCAGCGCGGGGGACAGGGAGGGCACTGAAGCTTTCTTT. This sequence encodes CASSAGDREGTEAFF.

For the CDR3, the DNA is TGTGCCTGGAGCCCGGGGGGGTTAGGGACTTTGCGCTACGAGCAGTACTTC. This codes for CAWSPGGLGTLRYEQYF. V and J are TRBV30 and TRBJ2-7; 8 nucleotides align to TRBD2. This CDR3 has 17 amino acids. Germline CDR1 and CDR2: GTSNPN and SVGIG (reference sequence). Germline trimming cut 3 bases from V and 3 bases from J; bases unmatched to any gene: 16.

V gene TRBV6-5 combines with J gene TRBJ2-7; a weak D match, TRBD1 (6 bases). Between the trimmed V and J ends, which lost 6 bases and 5 bases, there was a span of 11 bases. The germline V gene has CDR1 MNHEY and CDR2 SVGAGI. The CDR3 is 12 residues long. This CDR3 is CASSQGQHEQYF. The CDR3 coding sequence is TGTGCCAGCAGCCAGGGACAACACGAGCAGTACTTC.

The V gene is TRBV21-1, the J gene TRBJ2-3; TRBD2, as called in the table, went unchecked against the DNA. TRBV21-1 represents a pseudogene. This CDR3 contains 14 residues. CDR3 region: CASSRLAGTDTQYF. CDR3 DNA: TGTGCCAGCAGCAGATTAGCCGGCACAGATACGCAGTATTTT.